The following is a T cell receptor (beta chain) sequence with its context. This entry belongs to a study of cytomegalovirus exposure and HLA in healthy donors. Trimming took off 8 bases at V and 3 bases at J, with 10 bases between the two ends. The V gene's germline CDR1 is SNHLY and CDR2 FYNNEI. The length of the CDR3 is 13 residues. PCR used 60 Vbeta primers and 13 Jbeta primers. Libraries were prepared by immunoSEQ multiplex PCR; TCRdb keeps only in-frame clonotypes and omits some of them. Here the sample spans around 160,000 clones, about three quarters being singletons. This receptor was taken from a young man in good health and CMV-seropositive. V and J are TRBV2 and TRBJ2-2; D is unresolved. Sequencing used PBMCs. CDR3 sequence (DNA): TGTGCCAGCCTGACCGAGGACACCGGGGAGCTGTTTTTT. Its translation: CASLTEDTGELFF.